This is a list of T cell receptor beta chains from one sample in a study of Graves' ophthalmopathy and Graves' hyperthyroidism. TCRdb re-called the multiplex PCR reads with MiXCR, one entry per CDR3 protein. The table shows some 400,000 distinct CDR3 sequences, with about 18% occurring only once. The sample consisted of peripheral blood. The receptors originated from a woman aged 18-29 years with Graves' ophthalmopathy. The conserved cysteine and the conserved F or W are not part of the CDR3 here. Each record gives: CDR3 protein, J gene, V gene.

CDR3aa: AAGTGENTEAF
j_gene: TRBJ1-1
v_gene: TRBV28

CDR3aa: SVVRQMNTEAF
j_gene: TRBJ1-1
v_gene: TRBV29-1

CDR3aa: ASSVPLGGYT
j_gene: TRBJ1-2
v_gene: TRBV28

CDR3aa: ASSFDRPYGYT
j_gene: TRBJ1-2
v_gene: TRBV28

CDR3aa: ASSSLTSGRSNEQY
j_gene: TRBJ2-7
v_gene: TRBV28

CDR3aa: ASSSDTPPYEQY
j_gene: TRBJ2-7
v_gene: TRBV5-1

CDR3aa: ASSSHRGEVTEAF
j_gene: TRBJ1-1
v_gene: TRBV7-8

CDR3aa: ASSLGGDDQETQY
j_gene: TRBJ2-5
v_gene: TRBV11-2

CDR3aa: ASSFQSFPGRGGLYEQY
j_gene: TRBJ2-7
v_gene: TRBV11-3

CDR3aa: ASSPTRQGRVDSPLH
j_gene: TRBJ1-6
v_gene: TRBV6-5

CDR3aa: ASSYNPRTGVGTDTQY
j_gene: TRBJ2-3
v_gene: TRBV28

CDR3aa: ASSSAGGHYEAF
j_gene: TRBJ1-1
v_gene: TRBV28

CDR3aa: ASSLSRVDEAF
j_gene: TRBJ1-1
v_gene: TRBV27

CDR3aa: ASSATLAGPRETQY
j_gene: TRBJ2-5
v_gene: TRBV9

CDR3aa: ASSYSILGKTQPQH
j_gene: TRBJ1-5
v_gene: TRBV6-5

CDR3aa: ASSYSVGETQY
j_gene: TRBJ2-5
v_gene: TRBV6-5